This T cell receptor beta chain was recovered during a study of CD8+CD57+ T cells in acquired aplastic anemia. About the research overall: The mean DNA yield obtained from sorted CD4+ and CD8+ cells came to approximately 3 ug. Average CD4+ read depth in healthy donors was approximately 9.9 million reads.

Points from the study as a whole: Levels of CD8+ Simpson's diversity were not significantly distinct in patients versus controls. Patients and controls were found to share twenty-nine CD8+ CDR3 sequences.

Template material for TCR beta VDJ and CDR3 profiling consisted of genomic DNA. MiXCR, run by TCRdb on the reads, gives a single entry per CDR3 protein. The sample holds about 420,000 distinct CDR3 sequences, 60% to 80% seen once. The table lists this clonotype with many counts. What it recognizes is unknown. The source material was sorted CD4+, CD8+, or CD8+CD57+ T cells (not recorded which) from PBMCs. This TCR was sampled from a human donor in good health, serving as a control.

CDR3 sequence: CASSLAAAGGYNEQFF. The DNA for the CDR3 is TGTGCCAGCAGCTTAGCCGCAGCGGGGGGATACAATGAGCAGTTCTTC. The V call is TRBV7-2, the J call TRBJ2-1, with 9 bases lining up with TRBD2. Per the germline V gene, CDR1 is SGHTA and CDR2 is FQGNSA. This CDR3 comprises 16 residues. V shed 0 bases, J shed 4 bases, and the junction held 4 bases outside the gene matches.